These T cell receptor beta chains were read from a single sample in a study of cytomegalovirus exposure and HLA in healthy donors. Measured with immunoSEQ multiplex PCR; TCRdb has only the in-frame clones, and not every one. This table has roughly 50,000 clones, roughly 89% appearing once. The sequenced sample consisted of PBMCs. These receptors all stem from a woman between 18 and 29 years old in good health and CMV-seropositive. The CDR3 runs from the conserved cysteine through the conserved F or W. The D gene is left open where the match is weak. Size is stated for part of the rows, as once, few or many counts, or as a class when the clone is expanded.

NA | NA | TRBJ2-1 | TRBV19 | CASSIDHWTALSYNEQFF | TGTGCCAGTAGTATAGATCACTGGACAGCCCTCTCCTACAATGAGCAGTTCTTC
NA | NA | TRBJ1-4 | TRBV6-6 | CATSGATNEKLFF | TGTGCCACCTCAGGGGCAACTAATGAAAAACTGTTTTTT
TRBD2 | NA | TRBJ2-7 | TRBV28 | CASSLLAGDYEQYF | TGTGCCAGCAGTTTATTAGCGGGGGATTACGAGCAGTACTTC
TRBD2 | NA | TRBJ2-7 | TRBV28 | CASSFSGLEPYF | TGTGCCAGCAGTTTTTCAGGACTAGAACCGTACTTC
NA | NA | TRBJ1-5 | TRBV7-9 | CASSLEGSSNQPQHF | TGTGCCAGCAGCTTAGAAGGGAGTAGCAATCAGCCCCAGCATTTT
NA | NA | TRBJ2-2 | TRBV5-1 | CASSSANTGELFF | TGCGCCAGCAGCTCGGCGAACACCGGGGAGCTGTTTTTT
NA | few | TRBJ2-2 | TRBV4-1 | CASSQKTGNTGELFF | TGCGCCAGCAGCCAAAAAACGGGGAACACCGGGGAGCTGTTTTTT
TRBD2 | NA | TRBJ2-1 | TRBV7-9 | CASSLGLAGAGDEQFF | TGTGCCAGCAGCCTGGGACTAGCGGGGGCCGGGGATGAGCAGTTCTTC
NA | NA | TRBJ2-5 | TRBV10-2 | CASFGPGETQYF | TGCGCCAGCTTCGGACCGGGGGAGACCCAGTACTTC
TRBD1 | NA | TRBJ1-2 | TRBV6-1 | CASSVSSGQAIGYTF | TGTGCCAGCAGTGTTTCGAGCGGACAGGCCATTGGCTACACCTTC
TRBD1 | NA | TRBJ1-3 | TRBV27 | CASSTDRASRAIYF | TGTGCCAGCAGTACCGACAGGGCTAGCCGCGCCATATATTTT
NA | NA | TRBJ2-1 | TRBV19 | CASSMSPGMPFF | TGTGCCAGTAGTATGTCGCCAGGGATGCCGTTCTTC
NA | NA | TRBJ2-3 | TRBV14 | CASSPSRGGVSDTQYF | TGTGCCAGCAGCCCAAGTAGAGGAGGGGTGTCGGATACGCAGTATTTT
NA | NA | TRBJ2-3 | TRBV4-1 | CASSQDMAVVDTQYF | TGCGCCAGCAGCCAAGATATGGCGGTTGTCGATACGCAGTATTTT
NA | NA | TRBJ2-4 | TRBV27 | CASSWFGGSYIQYF | TGTGCCAGCAGTTGGTTCGGCGGATCGTACATTCAGTACTTC
TRBD1 | NA | TRBJ2-5 | TRBV5-4 | CASSLPPRGQGEETQYF | TGTGCCAGCAGCTTGCCCCCTCGGGGACAGGGGGAAGAGACCCAGTACTTC
NA | NA | TRBJ1-4 | TRBV7-8 | CASSLSGPLVVGGTNEKLFF | TGTGCCAGCAGCTTATCCGGGCCGCTTGTCGTCGGGGGAACTAATGAAAAACTGTTTTTT
NA | NA | TRBJ1-1 | TRBV6-5 | CASHPLEVKMRAFF | TGTGCCAGCCATCCTTTGGAAGTGAAGATGAGGGCTTTCTTT
TRBD2 | NA | TRBJ2-1 | TRBV9 | CASSVSSGLDGEQFF | TGTGCCAGCAGCGTAAGTAGCGGGCTAGATGGTGAGCAGTTCTTC
NA | NA | TRBJ2-2 | TRBV28 | CASSMTAWGELFF | TGTGCCAGCAGTATGACAGCGTGGGGGGAGCTGTTTTTT
NA | NA | TRBJ2-1 | TRBV7-9 | CASSLIADHNEQFF | TGTGCCAGCAGCTTAATAGCGGACCACAATGAGCAGTTCTTC
TRBD2 | NA | TRBJ2-5 | TRBV7-9 | CASTDIGGGETQYF | TGTGCCAGCACTGATATCGGGGGGGGAGAGACCCAGTACTTC
NA | NA | TRBJ2-1 | TRBV28 | CASSFDWVNNEQFF | TGTGCCAGCAGTTTTGACTGGGTGAACAATGAGCAGTTCTTC
NA | NA | TRBJ1-2 | TRBV30 | CAWRYTQGRVYGYTF | TGTGCCTGGAGGTATACCCAGGGGCGGGTCTATGGCTACACCTTC
NA | NA | TRBJ1-4 | TRBV4-3 | CASSQVPSGTNAEKLFF | TGCGCCAGCAGCCAAGTCCCGTCCGGGACAAATGCTGAAAAACTGTTTTTT